This TCR beta chain was found in a study of blood T cell repertoires in COVID-19. Study information: Samples representing acute and convalescent COVID-19 were sourced from the United States, Italy and Spain. In each case, the material was cDNA or gDNA derived from T cells, B-cell-depleted T cells, or PBMCs.

The CDR3 spans 14 residues. The V end lost 3 bases, the J end lost 3 bases, and 11 bases lay between the germline ends. CDR1 MDHEN and CDR2 SYDVKM come from the germline V gene. This clone was recorded only once. Methods used by the authors: Using reference gene primer amplification, nucleated cell counts were estimated. Produced via immunoSEQ multiplex PCR; TCRdb's table is partial and in-frame only. V, J and clone size derive from that table, while D and trimming were established from the DNA sequence. This repertoire shows around 170,000 clones, about 88% found once; its top ten account for under 30%.

The TCR comes from a man in his sixties with acute or convalescent COVID-19. This rearrangement joins TRBV28 to TRBJ1-1; D may be TRBD1 (5 bases). The sample taken for sequencing was peripheral blood. The CDR3 sequence: CASSFQGSDTEAFF. The CDR3 DNA is TGTGCCAGCAGTTTCCAGGGATCCGACACTGAAGCTTTCTTT.